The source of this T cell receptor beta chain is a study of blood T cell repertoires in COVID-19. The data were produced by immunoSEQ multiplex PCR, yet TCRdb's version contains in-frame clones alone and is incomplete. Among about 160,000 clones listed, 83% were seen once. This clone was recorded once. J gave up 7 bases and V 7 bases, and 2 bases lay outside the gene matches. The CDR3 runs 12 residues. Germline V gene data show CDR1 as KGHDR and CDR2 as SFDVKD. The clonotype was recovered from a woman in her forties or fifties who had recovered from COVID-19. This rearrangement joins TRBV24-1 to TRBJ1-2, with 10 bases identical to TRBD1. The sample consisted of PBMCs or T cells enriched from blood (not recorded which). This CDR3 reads CATRTGGGGYTF. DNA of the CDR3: TGTGCCACCAGGACAGGGGGCGGTGGCTACACCTTC.